The T cell receptor (beta chain) under discussion was sequenced for a study of shared clonotypes between healthy human individuals. The V gene end was trimmed by 2 bases and the J gene end by 0 bases; junction bases not matched to a gene: 16. Germline V gene sequence: CDR1 ENHRY, CDR2 SYGVKD. The CDR3 loop spans 20 amino acids. Positively selected for CCR7, the CD45RO-negative cells used as naive CD8 cells excluded terminally differentiated effector memory CD45RA+ cells. The method was immunoSEQ multiplex PCR; TCRdb's version includes in-frame clones alone and lacks a portion of them. The sample holds more than 2 million clones; roughly 94% are singletons and the top ten take more than 0.95%.

The V gene is TRBV10-3, the J gene TRBJ2-3, with 8 bases aligning to TRBD2. Sequencing was performed on naive CD8+ T cells sorted from blood. This clonotype originated in a man between 18 and 35 years old in good health. Written as DNA, the CDR3 is TGTGCCATCAGTGAGAAGGGGTTAGCGGGACTATTGCTTAGCACAGATACGCAGTATTTT. Translated, it gives CAISEKGLAGLLLSTDTQYF.